This entry lists 9 T cell receptor beta chains sequenced from one sample in a study of shared clonotypes between healthy human individuals. TCRdb's table, derived via immunoSEQ multiplex PCR, lists solely in-frame clones and lacks some. Of about half a million clones in the sample, roughly 78% were seen once. Sequenced sample: PBMCs. The source of these receptors is a woman aged 35 to 49 in good health. Some clones in this sample may be carry-over from other donors' samples.

The chain employs TRBV6-6 and TRBJ1-5; a weak D match, TRBD1 (5 bases). Trimming took 7 bases from V and 2 from J, leaving 12 bases between them. Looked up from germline, CDR1 is MNHNY and CDR2 is SVGAGI (reference sequence). The CDR3 has 14 residues. CDR3 protein: CASNLAGGNQPQHF. CDR3 DNA sequence: TGTGCCAGCAACCTCGCGGGGGGCAATCAGCCCCAGCATTTT.

The chain has TRBV7-3 and TRBJ2-1, with 10 bases that match TRBD2. The CDR3 has 14 residues. Germline loops: CDR1 SGHTA, CDR2 FQGTGA. Losses at the gene ends were 5 bases for V and 6 bases for J; bases not matched to a gene: 4. CDR3 loop: CASSPGLAANEQFF. CDR3 DNA sequence: TGTGCCAGCAGCCCCGGACTAGCGGCCAATGAGCAGTTCTTC. Supplemented by reference TRBV7-3 and TRBJ2-1, the full variable domain reads GAGVSQTPSNKVTEKGKYVELRCDPISGHTALYWYRQSLGQGPEFLIYFQGTGAADDSGLPNDRFFAVRPEGSVSTLKIQRTERGDSAVYLCASSPGLAANEQFFGPGTRLTVL.

DNA of the CDR3: TGCGCCAGCAGCTTAACTAGCTTGTCCTACAATGAGCAGTTCTTC. Translating it yields CASSLTSLSYNEQFF. The J gene is TRBJ2-1, the V gene TRBV5-1, with D perhaps matching TRBD2 (6 bases). V was clipped by 2 bases and J by 1 base, with 10 bases between them. The germline V gene encodes CDR1 SGHRS and CDR2 YFSETQ. The CDR3 has 15 amino acids.

This chain connects TRBV4-1 to TRBJ2-7; possibly TRBD1 for D (5 bases). The germline CDR1 and CDR2 sequences are MGHRA and YSYEKL. The CDR3 length is 15 residues. V dropped 1 base and J dropped 2 bases, with 12 bases sitting between them. The CDR3 is CASSQGLAGPYEQYF. Written as DNA, the CDR3 is TGCGCCAGCAGCCAAGGTCTGGCAGGGCCCTACGAGCAGTACTTC.

This clone was counted only a few times. The chain has TRBV21-1 and TRBJ2-1; the table's D call TRBD1 went unverified against the DNA. TRBV21-1 is annotated as a pseudogene. This CDR3 has 13 amino acids. The CDR3 here is CASSIDSYNEQFF. The CDR3, as DNA: TGTGCCAGCAGCATCGACAGTTACAATGAGCAGTTCTTC.

The chain is built from TRBV5-5 and TRBJ1-1, with 9 nucleotides matching TRBD1. V lost 4 bases, J lost 7 bases, and 8 bases stayed unmatched. The CDR3 sequence is 14 residues long. The germline CDR1 and CDR2 sequences are SGHKS and YYEKEE (reference sequence). The CDR3: CASSAGTGPYEAFF. The CDR3 DNA follows: TGTGCCAGCAGCGCCGGGACAGGGCCTTATGAAGCTTTCTTT. The full variable domain, completed using reference TRBV5-5 and TRBJ1-1, is DAGVTQSPTHLIKTRGQQVTLRCSPISGHKSVSWYQQVLGQGPQFIFQYYEKEERGRGNFPDRFSARQFPNYSSELNVNALLLGDSALYLCASSAGTGPYEAFFGQGTRLTVV.

The rearrangement uses TRBV15 and TRBJ2-1; D perhaps matches TRBD2 (5 bases). The germline gives CDR1 LNHNV, CDR2 YYDKDF (reference sequence). The CDR3 is 19 amino acids. V shed 1 base and J shed 3 bases, with 22 bases lying between them. The CDR3 here is CATSRGGPNRASHYNEQFF. The CDR3 DNA follows: TGTGCCACCAGCAGAGGAGGGCCAAATAGGGCCTCACACTACAATGAGCAGTTCTTC.

Only one count was recorded for this clone. Distinct nucleotide sequences in the sample also encode this CDR3. The chain recombines TRBV5-1 with TRBJ2-2; the D is unclear. V was pared by 0 bases and J by 1 base, with 4 bases between. Germline lookup yields CDR1 SGHRS and CDR2 YFSETQ. There are 14 residues in the CDR3. CDR3 protein: CASSLGGNTGELFF. The CDR3 region has the DNA TGCGCCAGCAGCTTGGGTGGGAACACCGGGGAGCTGTTTTTT.

The chain joins TRBV7-2 to TRBJ2-7, with D hard to call. Trimming pared 4 bases from V and 7 bases from J, leaving 14 bases between. Germline V gene lookup returns CDR1 SGHTA and CDR2 FQGNSA. This CDR3 contains 13 residues. CDR3 in amino acids: CASSSSFTTEQYF. The DNA of the CDR3 is TGTGCCAGCAGCTCATCCTTTACGACGGAGCAGTACTTC.